This T cell receptor beta chain comes out of a study of Ad26.COV2.S vaccination and SARS-CoV-2 variants. The method was immunoSEQ multiplex PCR; TCRdb's version includes in-frame clones alone and lacks a portion of them. This sample carries roughly 350,000 clones, 75% to 90% of them seen once, and the ten largest clones take roughly 10%. As to treatment: 15 to 20 received Ad26.COV2.S at low or high dose, single or two shots; 5 received placebo; per-sample allocation not given. The samples date from day 63 after the first vaccine or placebo injection. This vaccine is an Ad26 vector that expresses the Wuhan-strain SARS-CoV-2 spike. V gave up 3 bases and J gave up 4 bases, with 7 bases separating them. The CDR3 is made up of 13 amino acids. Germline V lookup: CDR1 MNHEY, CDR2 SVGEGT.

This material consisted of peripheral blood, taken in a trial of Ad26.COV2.S vaccine versus placebo. The V call is TRBV6-2 or TRBV6-3, the J call TRBJ1-5; D gene ambiguous. The TCR sequence derives from a person aged 18-65 years who received the Ad26.COV2.S COVID-19 vaccine or a placebo. CDR3 amino acids: CASSYYGNQPQHF. CDR3 sequence (DNA): TGTGCCAGCAGTTATTACGGGAATCAGCCCCAGCATTTT.